The T cell receptor (beta chain) under discussion was sequenced for a study of blood T cells in healthy people across ages. Study outcomes and limitations: Total diversity from one million sequenced T cells was likely underestimated. Older age coincided with a roughly linear decline in TCR beta diversity per million T cells.

A remark on this clonotype: Its antigen is not known.

Every sample gave at least 5 micrograms of total RNA when it was extracted. The CDR3 runs to 17 residues. From germline, CDR1 is SSHAT and CDR2 FNYEAQ (reference sequence). Primed by a sample-barcoded 5' primer and a J-beta primer mix, a second PCR proceeded for 7 to 11 cycles. TCRdb fed the 5' RACE reads into MiXCR, producing one record per CDR3 protein. This table has 1.5 million to 2 million distinct CDR3 sequences, approximately 30% appearing once. The sequenced sample consisted of blood. J is TRBJ2-1 and V is TRBV7-7; 13 bases are a match to TRBD2. The J call is uncertain, as TRBJ2-7 better fits the DNA end. This TCR was sampled from a woman younger than 45 in good health. As DNA, the CDR3 is TGTGCCAGCAGCCAAGGACTAGCGGGAGTTGGCTACAATGAGCAGTACTTC. Translating it yields CASSQGLAGVGYNEQYF.